The entry below gives a single T cell receptor (beta chain) sequence along with its context. This specimen comes from a study of blood T cell repertoires in COVID-19. Germline loops: CDR1 MGHRA, CDR2 YSYEKL. V trimming: 2 bases; J trimming: 0 bases; junction bases outside the gene matches: 8. The length of the CDR3 is 19 residues. Repertoires were generated with immunoSEQ multiplex PCR, while TCRdb's copy carries only in-frame clones and drops some. Of around 370,000 clones in the sample, about 89% were seen once. The chain has TRBV4-1 and TRBJ2-3; the match to TRBD2 covers 13 bases. Sequenced material: peripheral blood. This clonotype originated in a woman aged 50 to 65 with COVID-19, enrolled during active disease. CDR3 DNA: TGCGCCAGCAGCCAACCGGGACTAGCGGGAAGCTTTAGCACAGATACGCAGTATTTT. It codes for CASSQPGLAGSFSTDTQYF.